The 8 T cell receptor beta chains listed next were all sequenced from one sample in a study of cytomegalovirus exposure and HLA in healthy donors. The PCR made use of 60 Vbeta and 13 Jbeta primers. TCRdb's table, derived via immunoSEQ multiplex PCR, lists solely in-frame clones and lacks some. The table includes about 90,000 clones, around 71% detected once. Specimen: PBMCs. The receptors here all came from a young man in good health and CMV-seronegative.

V usage is TRBV5-4 and J usage is TRBJ1-5; D remains unclear. This CDR3 contains 13 residues. With 2 bases removed from V and 0 bases from J, the gap between germline ends came to 3 bases. Germline CDR1 is SGHNT and CDR2 is YYREEE (reference sequence). CDR3 loop: CASSLYSNQPQHF. Here the CDR3 DNA reads TGTGCCAGCAGCTTATATAGCAATCAGCCCCAGCATTTT.

Worth noting for this clone: Germline and junction disagree at one end, which may indicate a read error. This chain connects TRBV30 to TRBJ1-2, with D hard to call. CDR1 is GTSNPN and CDR2 is SVGIG in the germline V gene (reference sequence). CDR3 size: 8 residues. In nucleotides, the CDR3 is TGTGCCTGGGAACACAGCTACTTC. Its translation is CAWEHSYF.

The chain recombines TRBV27 with TRBJ2-1; TRBD1 matches at 7 bases. Germline CDR1 is MNHEY and CDR2 is SMNVEV (reference sequence). CDR3 length equals 14 residues. Trimming cost V 6 bases and J 1 base; bases outside gene matches: 3. The DNA for the CDR3 is TGTGCCAGCAGCAAACAGGGGTCCTACAATGAGCAGTTCTTC. Amino acid sequence: CASSKQGSYNEQFF.

The chain recombines TRBV7-2 with TRBJ2-7, with D possibly matching TRBD1 (6 bases). The CDR3 has 14 amino acids. Trimming removed 5 bases at V and 6 bases at J, with 17 bases between. CDR1 is SGHTA and CDR2 is FQGNSA in the germline V gene. The CDR3 is CASSPPGTLAEQYF. The CDR3 DNA reads TGTGCCAGCAGCCCCCCCGGGACACTCGCCGAGCAGTACTTC.

This clone appeared a few times. The chain carries TRBV25-1 and TRBJ2-6; no clear D. V lost 6 bases to trimming and J lost 0 bases, with 6 bases between them. CDR3 length: 14 amino acids. Germline-derived CDR1 and CDR2 are MGHDK and SYGVNS. CDR3 sequence: CASRQPSGANVLTF. In nucleotides, the CDR3 is TGTGCCAGCAGACAGCCCTCTGGGGCCAACGTCCTGACTTTC. Drawing the rest from reference TRBV25-1 and TRBJ2-6, the complete variable domain is EADIYQTPRYLVIGTGKKITLECSQTMGHDKMYWYQQDPGMELHLIHYSYGVNSTEKGDLSSESTVSRIRTEHFPLTLESARPSHTSQYLCASRQPSGANVLTFGAGSRLTVL.

This clone was picked up a small number of times. The chain recombines TRBV19 with TRBJ2-5; the match to TRBD1 covers 9 bases. This CDR3 has 13 residues. Germline CDR1 is LNHDA and CDR2 is SQIVND (reference sequence). Unmatched junction bases numbered 3, after V lost 5 bases and J lost 5 bases. The CDR3 DNA is TGTGCCAGTAGTCTGACAGGGGGGGAGACCCAGTACTTC. Translating it yields CASSLTGGETQYF.

This clone was picked up a small number of times. This same CDR3 is encoded by further DNA sequences in the sample. This sequence joins TRBV6-4 and TRBJ2-3, with 12 positions matching TRBD2. Germline V gene data show CDR1 as MRHNA and CDR2 as SNTAGT. CDR3 length: 15 amino acids. The V segment lost 3 bases and the J segment 3 bases; nucleotides outside the gene matches: 1. The DNA for the CDR3 is TGTGCCAGCAGTGAGACTAGCGGGGGAACAGATACGCAGTATTTT. It yields the protein CASSETSGGTDTQYF.

This clone was seen only a few times. This chain links TRBV5-4 with TRBJ1-1, with 7 bases aligning to TRBD1. This CDR3 spans 12 amino acids. V dropped 9 bases and J dropped 2; count of bases not matched to a gene: 4. Germline V CDR1 and CDR2: SGHNT, YYREEE (reference sequence). In DNA form, the CDR3 reads TGTGCCACGGGACAGACAAACACTGAAGCTTTCTTT. Translation gives CATGQTNTEAFF. The full variable domain, with the rest looked up from reference TRBV5-4 and TRBJ1-1, is ETGVTQSPTHLIKTRGQQVTLRCSSQSGHNTVSWYQQALGQGPQFIFQYYREEENGRGNFPPRFSGLQFPNYSSELNVNALELDDSALYLCATGQTNTEAFFGQGTRLTVV.